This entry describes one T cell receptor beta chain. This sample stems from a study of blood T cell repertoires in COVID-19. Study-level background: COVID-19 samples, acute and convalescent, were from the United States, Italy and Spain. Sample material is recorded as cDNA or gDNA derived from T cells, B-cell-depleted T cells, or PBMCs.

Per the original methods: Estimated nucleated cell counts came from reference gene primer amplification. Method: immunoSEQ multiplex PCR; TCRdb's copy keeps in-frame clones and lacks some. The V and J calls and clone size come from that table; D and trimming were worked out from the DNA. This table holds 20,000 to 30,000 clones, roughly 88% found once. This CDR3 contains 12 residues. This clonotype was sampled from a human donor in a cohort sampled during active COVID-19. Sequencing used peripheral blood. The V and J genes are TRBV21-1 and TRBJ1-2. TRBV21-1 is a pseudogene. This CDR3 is CAFCGRDTGYTF. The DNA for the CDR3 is TGTGCCTTTTGCGGGAGGGATACTGGCTACACCTTC.